This T cell receptor beta chain was retrieved from a study of blood T cell repertoires in COVID-19. As for the study in general: Samples came from the United States, Italy and Spain, spanning acute and convalescent COVID-19.

Per the original methods: Amplification of reference gene primers provided the estimated nucleated cell counts. Clones were sequenced by immunoSEQ multiplex PCR, and TCRdb holds only the in-frame ones, with some missing. V, J and clone size reflect that table, while D and trimming were determined from the DNA. Of about 100,000 clones detected, more than 70% appear once; the ten largest clones hold roughly 13%. CDR3 length: 13 residues. The germline V gene encodes CDR1 SNHLY and CDR2 FYNNEI. Trimming took 8 bases from V and 4 from J; bases not matched to a gene: 7. This chain uses TRBV2 with TRBJ1-1; 7 bases line up with TRBD1. The sequence came from a woman aged 60-75 years in a cohort sampled during active or convalescent COVID-19. What was sequenced was peripheral blood. CDR3 region: CASGKTGRTEAFF. CDR3 in DNA: TGTGCCAGCGGGAAGACAGGGCGCACTGAAGCTTTCTTT.